Each of the 21 T cell receptor beta chains below was sequenced from the same sample in a study of cytomegalovirus exposure and HLA in healthy donors. PCR employed 60 Vbeta and 13 Jbeta primers. This table comes from immunoSEQ multiplex PCR, and its TCRdb copy is limited to in-frame clones, with some not included. The table shows 150,000 to 200,000 clones, with approximately 67% occurring only once. Sequencing used PBMCs. The receptors here all came from a middle-aged man in good health and CMV-seronegative.

The chain carries TRBV28 and TRBJ2-1, with D possibly being TRBD1 (8 bases). CDR1 is MDHEN and CDR2 is SYDVKM in the germline V gene. V lost 6 bases and J 3 bases, leaving 24 bases between the germline ends. This CDR3 contains 18 residues. CDR3 protein: CASSFDEGGGQVYNEQFF. The DNA for the CDR3 is TGTGCCAGCAGCTTTGATGAAGGGGGGGGACAGGTCTACAATGAGCAGTTCTTC. The complete variable domain, with remaining parts taken from reference TRBV28 and TRBJ2-1, reads DVKVTQSSRYLVKRTGEKVFLECVQDMDHENMFWYRQDPGLGLRLIYFSYDVKMKEKGDIPEGYSVSREKKERFSLILESASTNQTSMYLCASSFDEGGGQVYNEQFFGPGTRLTVL.

This clone has more than one count but fewer than ten. The chain employs TRBV5-1 and TRBJ2-5; D perhaps matches TRBD2 (5 bases). The end of the DNA fits TRBJ2-7 better, so the J call may be wrong. This CDR3 comprises 14 residues. Germline-derived CDR1 and CDR2 are SGHRS and YFSETQ. The CDR3 nucleotides read TGCGCCAGCAGCTTGGGGACTGCAGCCTACGAGCAGTACTTC. This sequence encodes CASSLGTAAYEQYF.

This clone was counted between two and nine times. V usage is TRBV6-1 and J usage is TRBJ2-5; D is possibly TRBD1 (5 bases). Germline values: CDR1 MNHNS, CDR2 SASEGT. The CDR3 sequence is 11 residues long. Trimming took 6 bases from V and 5 from J, leaving 7 bases between them. The CDR3 loop reads CASRPGETQYF. DNA for the CDR3: TGTGCCAGCAGACCAGGGGAGACCCAGTACTTC.

This clone was found a few times. This chain connects TRBV7-2 to TRBJ2-7, with 11 nucleotides matching TRBD2. In germline, CDR1 is SGHTA, CDR2 FQGNSA. The CDR3 extends over 16 amino acids. The ends lost 7 bases at V and 1 base at J; junction bases unmatched: 9. The chain's CDR3 is CASTPTSGSRSYEQYF. The CDR3, as DNA: TGTGCCAGCACCCCAACTAGCGGGAGTAGGTCCTACGAGCAGTACTTC. Filled out from reference TRBV7-2 and TRBJ2-7, the complete variable domain reads GAGVSQSPSNKVTEKGKDVELRCDPISGHTALYWYRQSLGQGLEFLIYFQGNSAPDKSGLPSDRFSAERTGGSVSTLTIQRTQQEDSAVYLCASTPTSGSRSYEQYFGPGTRLTVT.

The CDR3, as DNA: TGTGCCAGTAGGCCCAACCCCAGCTCCTACAATGAGCAGTTCTTC. This translates into CASRPNPSSYNEQFF. The chain combines TRBV19 with TRBJ2-1; no clear D. V was pared by 6 bases and J by 0 bases, with 12 bases between. Germline CDR1 is LNHDA and CDR2 is SQIVND (reference sequence). This CDR3 is 15 amino acids long.

A few counts support this clone. V and J are TRBV5-6 and TRBJ2-3; 9 bases map to TRBD2. Looked up from germline, CDR1 is SGHDT and CDR2 is YYEEEE. With 0 bases clipped from V and 4 bases from J, the junction kept 9 bases outside the gene matches. This CDR3 has 17 residues. The CDR3 DNA follows: TGTGCCAGCAGCTTGGCCGGTAGCGGGAGAACATCAGATACGCAGTATTTT. Its protein product is CASSLAGSGRTSDTQYF.

V gene TRBV19 combines with J gene TRBJ2-6; 10 bases align to TRBD1. Losses at the gene ends were 6 bases for V and 0 bases for J; bases not matched to a gene: 5. This CDR3 has 17 amino acids. Germline V lookup: CDR1 LNHDA, CDR2 SQIVND (reference sequence). CDR3 residues: CASRPGTGVSGANVLTF. The CDR3 nucleotides read TGTGCCAGTAGGCCCGGGACAGGGGTCTCTGGGGCCAACGTCCTGACTTTC.

This CDR3 is CAWSVSEGNGYTF. The CDR3 DNA reads as TGTGCCTGGAGTGTAAGTGAGGGAAATGGCTACACCTTC. This chain uses TRBV30 with TRBJ1-2, with no clear D. Germline V lookup: CDR1 GTSNPN, CDR2 SVGIG (reference sequence). Trimming stripped 0 bases from V and 6 bases from J, with 11 bases between. This CDR3 is 13 amino acids long.

This clone is a singleton in its sample. V gene TRBV7-2 combines with J gene TRBJ2-5, with TRBD2 matching 9 bases. Per germline, CDR1 SGHTA and CDR2 FQGNSA. Trimming cost V 5 bases and J 2 bases; bases outside gene matches: 9. CDR3 length equals 16 residues. The CDR3 region has the DNA TGTGCCAGCAGCACTAGACTAGCGGATTCGCAAGAGACCCAGTACTTC. This sequence encodes CASSTRLADSQETQYF.

This chain uses TRBV6-5 with TRBJ2-3, with D maybe TRBD2 (6 bases). The V gene's germline CDR1 is MNHEY and CDR2 SVGAGI. This CDR3 comprises 15 residues. Trimming stripped 2 bases from V and 2 bases from J, with 11 bases between. The CDR3 protein is CASSYGAGTTDTQYF. The CDR3 DNA reads as TGTGCCAGCAGTTACGGGGCGGGAACCACAGATACGCAGTATTTT.

This clone was counted only a few times. The rearrangement uses TRBV4-2 and TRBJ2-5; TRBD2 agrees at 8 bases. J lost 5 bases, V lost 0 bases, and 5 bases had no gene match. The CDR3 covers 15 residues. Germline V gene data show CDR1 as LGHNA and CDR2 as YNFKEQ. CDR3 amino acids: CASSQETSGRETQYF. In nucleotides, the CDR3 is TGTGCCAGCAGCCAAGAAACTAGCGGTCGGGAGACCCAGTACTTC.

The rearrangement joins TRBV5-1 to TRBJ2-1; D unclear. Germline loops: CDR1 SGHRS, CDR2 YFSETQ. V lost 3 bases and J lost 4, with 2 bases in between. The CDR3 loop spans 11 amino acids. The CDR3 DNA follows: TGCGCCAGCAGCTCTTACAATGAGCAGTTCTTC. Translating gives CASSSYNEQFF.

The rearrangement links TRBV27 to TRBJ2-1, with a tentative D call TRBD2 (7 bases). Germline-derived CDR1 and CDR2 are MNHEY and SMNVEV (reference sequence). V gave up 7 bases and J gave up 7 bases, with 14 bases separating them. The CDR3 consists of 13 residues. CDR3 sequence: CASTYGGRNEQFF. CDR3 DNA: TGTGCCAGCACCTACGGGGGGCGTAATGAGCAGTTCTTC.

This clone came up once. The chain joins TRBV13 to TRBJ2-3, with 8 bases identical to TRBD2. The CDR3 covers 17 residues. The V gene's germline CDR1 is PRHDT and CDR2 FYEKMQ (reference sequence). V gave up 3 bases and J gave up 4 bases; unmatched junction bases: 12. CDR3 sequence reads: CASSFLAGGRGADTQYF. CDR3 coding DNA: TGTGCCAGCAGCTTTCTGGCGGGGGGCCGAGGGGCAGATACGCAGTATTTT.

This chain joins TRBV2 and TRBJ1-2; TRBD1 is a possible D gene (6 bases). Germline lookup yields CDR1 SNHLY and CDR2 FYNNEI. V lost 10 bases, J lost 0 bases, and 15 bases lay in between. This CDR3 region has 14 residues. This CDR3 is CAIPGGRTNYGYTF. In nucleotides, the CDR3 is TGTGCCATCCCTGGGGGCAGAACTAACTATGGCTACACCTTC.

The CDR3 is CASGFTSGSFQVQETQYF. In DNA form, the CDR3 reads TGTGCTAGTGGTTTTACGTCGGGATCCTTCCAAGTCCAAGAGACCCAGTACTTC. The V and J genes are TRBV12-5 and TRBJ2-5; D may be TRBD2 (5 bases). V was pared by 3 bases and J by 1 base, with 21 bases between. From germline, CDR1 is LGHNT and CDR2 FRNRAP. The CDR3 has 18 amino acids. Supplemented by reference TRBV12-5 and TRBJ2-5, the full variable domain reads DARVTQTPRHKVTEMGQEVTMRCQPILGHNTVFWYRQTMMQGLELLAYFRNRAPLDDSGMPKDRFSAEMPDATLATLKIQPSEPRDSAVYFCASGFTSGSFQVQETQYFGPGTRLLVL.

V gene TRBV27 combines with J gene TRBJ2-5, with D hard to call. The CDR3 totals 14 residues. Germline values: CDR1 MNHEY, CDR2 SMNVEV (reference sequence). V was clipped by 3 bases and J by 2 bases, with 10 bases between them. The CDR3, as DNA: TGTGCCAGCAGTTTTGGGCAGAAACAAGAGACCCAGTACTTC. Translated: CASSFGQKQETQYF.

V is TRBV7-9 and J is TRBJ2-3; D remains ambiguous. V was clipped by 5 bases and J by 0 bases, with 18 bases between them. The CDR3 totals 17 residues. From germline, CDR1 is SEHNR and CDR2 FQNEAQ (reference sequence). CDR3 sequence reads: CASSQIFGGASTDTQYF. The CDR3, as DNA: TGTGCCAGCAGCCAAATCTTTGGCGGAGCTAGCACAGATACGCAGTATTTT. The whole variable domain, filled in from reference TRBV7-9 and TRBJ2-3, reads DTGVSQNPRHKITKRGQNVTFRCDPISEHNRLYWYRQTLGQGPEFLTYFQNEAQLEKSRLLSDRFSAERPKGSFSTLEIQRTEQGDSAMYLCASSQIFGGASTDTQYFGPGTRLTVL.

The chain recombines TRBV6-6 with TRBJ2-3; 9 bases are shared with TRBD1. The CDR3 is 15 amino acids. Unmatched junction bases numbered 7, after V lost 6 bases and J lost 3 bases. The germline V gene has CDR1 MNHNY and CDR2 SVGAGI (reference sequence). The CDR3, as DNA: TGTGCCAGCAGGGGACAGGGTTTTCAGACAGATACGCAGTATTTT. It is translated as CASRGQGFQTDTQYF.

This clone occurred once. The gene calls are TRBV7-9 and TRBJ2-5; 8 nucleotides match TRBD1. With 4 bases clipped from V and 3 bases from J, the junction kept 1 base outside the gene matches. Germline V lookup: CDR1 SEHNR, CDR2 FQNEAQ (reference sequence). CDR3 length: 13 residues. The CDR3 DNA is TGTGCCAGCAGCTCGACAGGGGAAGAGACCCAGTACTTC. Residues: CASSSTGEETQYF.

V and J are TRBV15 and TRBJ2-5, with D perhaps TRBD2 (7 bases). V gave up 4 bases and J gave up 5 bases, with 11 bases separating them. CDR3 length: 13 residues. Germline-derived CDR1 and CDR2 are LNHNV and YYDKDF (reference sequence). CDR3 in amino acids: CATSIGGRETQYF. Here the CDR3 DNA reads TGTGCCACCAGCATCGGGGGGCGGGAGACCCAGTACTTC.